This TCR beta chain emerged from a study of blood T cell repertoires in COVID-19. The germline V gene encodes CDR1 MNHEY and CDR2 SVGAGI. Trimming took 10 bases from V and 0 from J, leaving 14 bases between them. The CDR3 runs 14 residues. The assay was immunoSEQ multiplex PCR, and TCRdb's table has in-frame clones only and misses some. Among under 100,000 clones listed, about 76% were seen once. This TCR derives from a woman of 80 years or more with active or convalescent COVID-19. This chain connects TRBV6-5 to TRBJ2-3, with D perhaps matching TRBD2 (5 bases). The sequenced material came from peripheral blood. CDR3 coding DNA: TGTGCCATCCGTCGGGGTCCTAGCACAGATACGCAGTATTTT. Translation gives CAIRRGPSTDTQYF.